This T cell receptor beta chain was identified in a study of cytomegalovirus exposure and HLA in healthy donors. Using immunoSEQ multiplex PCR, the repertoire was profiled, and TCRdb retains in-frame clones only, with some absent. The table lists 200,000 or so clones, around four fifths of them singletons. Turning to this clone: What it binds is unknown.

Germline V gene data show CDR1 as PRHDT and CDR2 as FYEKMQ (reference sequence). The CDR3 has 15 residues. Trimming at V came to 3 bases and at J to 3 bases, leaving 4 bases not matched to a gene. Study-wide findings and caveats: Most TCR sequences were rare, but some public TCRs occurred in many donors. In vitro data verified a few CMV-associated chains as specific for CMV antigens. Published work reported that the classifier diagnosed cytomegalovirus status with high specificity and sensitivity.

The V call is TRBV13, the J call TRBJ2-3, with 9 bases aligning to TRBD1. The sequencing sample was made of PBMCs. The clonotype originates from a young man in good health and CMV-seropositive. The CDR3 region is CASSFGTGRTDTQYF. DNA of the CDR3: TGTGCCAGCAGCTTTGGGACAGGGAGGACAGATACGCAGTATTTT.